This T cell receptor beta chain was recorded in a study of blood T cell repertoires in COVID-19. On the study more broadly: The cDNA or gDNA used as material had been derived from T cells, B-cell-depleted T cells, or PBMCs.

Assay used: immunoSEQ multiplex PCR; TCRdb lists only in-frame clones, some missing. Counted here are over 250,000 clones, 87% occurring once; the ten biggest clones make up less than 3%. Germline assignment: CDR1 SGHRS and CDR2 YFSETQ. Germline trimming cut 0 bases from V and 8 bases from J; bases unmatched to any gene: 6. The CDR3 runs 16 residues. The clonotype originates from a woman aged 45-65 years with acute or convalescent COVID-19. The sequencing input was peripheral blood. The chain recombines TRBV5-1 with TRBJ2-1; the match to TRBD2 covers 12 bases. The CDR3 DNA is TGCGCCAGCAGCTTGGTTGGACTAGCGGGGAGGGATGAGCAGTTCTTC. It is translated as CASSLVGLAGRDEQFF. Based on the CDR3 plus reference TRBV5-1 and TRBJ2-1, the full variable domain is KAGVTQTPRYLIKTRGQQVTLSCSPISGHRSVSWYQQTPGQGLQFLFEYFSETQRNKGNFPGRFSGRQFSNSRSEMNVSTLELGDSALYLCASSLVGLAGRDEQFFGPGTRLTVL.